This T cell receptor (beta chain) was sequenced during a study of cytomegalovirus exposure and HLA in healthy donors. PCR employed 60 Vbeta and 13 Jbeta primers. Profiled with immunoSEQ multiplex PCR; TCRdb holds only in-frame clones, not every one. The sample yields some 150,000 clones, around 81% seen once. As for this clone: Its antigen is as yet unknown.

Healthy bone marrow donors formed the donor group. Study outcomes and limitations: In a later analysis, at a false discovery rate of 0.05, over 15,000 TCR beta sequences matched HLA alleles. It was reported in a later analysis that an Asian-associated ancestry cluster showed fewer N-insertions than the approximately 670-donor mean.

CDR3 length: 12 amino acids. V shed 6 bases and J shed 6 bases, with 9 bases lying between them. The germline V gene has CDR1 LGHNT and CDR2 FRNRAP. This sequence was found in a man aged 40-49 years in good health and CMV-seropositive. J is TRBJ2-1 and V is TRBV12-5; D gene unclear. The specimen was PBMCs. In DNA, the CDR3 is TGTGCTAGTGGCCTAGACGGCAATGAGCAGTTCTTC. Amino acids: CASGLDGNEQFF.